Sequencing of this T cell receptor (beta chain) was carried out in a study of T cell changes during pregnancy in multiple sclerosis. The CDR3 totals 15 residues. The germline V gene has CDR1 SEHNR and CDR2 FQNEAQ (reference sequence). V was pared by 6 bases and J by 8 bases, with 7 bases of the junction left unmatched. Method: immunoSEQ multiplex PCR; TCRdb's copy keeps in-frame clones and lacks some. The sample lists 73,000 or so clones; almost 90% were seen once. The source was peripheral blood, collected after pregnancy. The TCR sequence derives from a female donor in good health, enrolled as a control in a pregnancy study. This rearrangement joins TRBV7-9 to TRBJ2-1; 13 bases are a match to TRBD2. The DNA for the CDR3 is TGTGCCAGCAGGGGAACTAGCGGGGGGGCCTATGAGCAGTTCTTC. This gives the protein CASRGTSGGAYEQFF.